The 7 T cell receptor beta chains reported below all come from one sample, sequenced in a study of shared clonotypes between healthy human individuals (dated by TCRdb to 2018 to 2020). Library creation used the immunoSEQ multiplex PCR assay. TCRdb holds this immuneACCESS table with in-frame rearrangements only. Some clones are missing; in checked studies, unresolved V genes explain under half, and the rest has no known cause. The sample records under 1,100,000 clones, about 70% of which are singletons. In total, the top ten clones hold about 1.5% of the sample. Sequenced: memory CD4+ T cells sorted from blood. Interpreted using the paper, the cell subset or site label stands for: CD45RA-negative fraction. The source of these receptors is a man between 18 and 29 years old in good health.

The rearrangement links TRBV9 to TRBJ2-7, with 7 bases lining up with TRBD1. CDR1 and CDR2 (germline): SGDLS, YYNGEE. There are 14 residues in the CDR3. V shed 4 bases and J 1 base; nucleotides not matched to a gene: 5. Written as DNA, the CDR3 is TGTGCCAGCAGCTATATGACAGGGTCCTACGAGCAGTACTTC. As protein: CASSYMTGSYEQYF.

Only one count was recorded for this clone. V gene TRBV27 combines with J gene TRBJ1-5, with a tentative D call TRBD1 (5 bases). This CDR3 is 16 amino acids long. The V end was cut by 5 bases, the J end by 0 bases, with 14 bases between. Germline-derived CDR1 and CDR2 are MNHEY and SMNVEV (reference sequence). The CDR3 bases are TGTGCCAGCAGTCCATGGACACCTTATAGCAATCAGCCCCAGCATTTT. Translated: CASSPWTPYSNQPQHF.

The rearrangement uses TRBV19 and TRBJ2-7; no clear D gene. Germline V CDR1 and CDR2: LNHDA, SQIVND (reference sequence). The CDR3 has 14 amino acids. The V gene lost 5 bases and the J gene lost 0 bases, with 11 bases spanning the gap. This CDR3 is CASSAEQSSYEQYF. In DNA form, the CDR3 reads TGTGCCAGTAGTGCGGAACAGTCCTCCTACGAGCAGTACTTC.

This chain connects TRBV5-1 to TRBJ2-5; tentative D call: TRBD2 (6 bases). Germline-derived CDR1 and CDR2 are SGHRS and YFSETQ. The CDR3 loop spans 13 amino acids. Trimming shortened V by 2 bases and J by 6 bases, and 11 bases separated the two germline ends. DNA of the CDR3: TGCGCCAGCAGCTTTCGCGGGGAACAGACCCAGTACTTC. This encodes CASSFRGEQTQYF.

Points on this clone: This is likely an artifact of a read error, given a far larger clone one base away. The rearrangement joins TRBV30 to TRBJ1-6, with 8 bases that match TRBD1. Germline V lookup: CDR1 GTSNPN, CDR2 SVGIG (reference sequence). J lost 7 bases, V lost 4 bases, and 12 bases had no gene match. The CDR3 spans 16 residues. CDR3 loop: CAWNSTGTGSNSPLHF. The CDR3 DNA reads TGTGCCTGGAATTCCACCGGGACAGGTAGCAATTCACCCCTCCACTTT.

The rearrangement joins TRBV9 to TRBJ2-3; maybe TRBD2 (5 bases). V was trimmed by 3 bases and J by 0 bases, leaving 11 bases between them. CDR3 length: 15 amino acids. CDR1 is SGDLS, CDR2 YYNGEE, per germline. This chain's CDR3 is CASSAVASSTDTQYF. In DNA form, the CDR3 reads TGTGCCAGCAGCGCCGTAGCGTCTAGCACAGATACGCAGTATTTT.

The chain has TRBV2 and TRBJ2-1; 15 nucleotides line up with TRBD2. Germline trimming cut 2 bases from V and 0 bases from J; bases unmatched to any gene: 8. In germline, CDR1 is SNHLY, CDR2 FYNNEI. There are 20 residues in the CDR3. The CDR3 DNA reads TGTGCCAGCAGTGAAATGGGGGGGACTAGCGGGAGGAGCTCCTACAATGAGCAGTTCTTC. It specifies CASSEMGGTSGRSSYNEQFF.